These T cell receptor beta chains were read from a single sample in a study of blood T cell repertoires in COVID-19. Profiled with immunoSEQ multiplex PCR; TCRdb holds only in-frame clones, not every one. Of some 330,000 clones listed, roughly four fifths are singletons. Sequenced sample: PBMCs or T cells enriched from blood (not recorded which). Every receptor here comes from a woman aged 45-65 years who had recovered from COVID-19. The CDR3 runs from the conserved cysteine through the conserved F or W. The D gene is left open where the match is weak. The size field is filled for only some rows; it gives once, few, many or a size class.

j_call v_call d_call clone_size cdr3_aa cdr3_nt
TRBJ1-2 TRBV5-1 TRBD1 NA CASSLTGGDGYTF TGCGCCAGCAGCTTAACAGGGGGCGACGGCTACACCTTC
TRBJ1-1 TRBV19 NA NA CASSPRTLNTEAFF TGTGCCAGTAGTCCCCGGACACTGAACACTGAAGCTTTCTTT
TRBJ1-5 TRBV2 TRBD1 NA CASSFGTDNQPQHF TGTGCCAGCAGCTTTGGGACAGACAATCAGCCCCAGCATTTT
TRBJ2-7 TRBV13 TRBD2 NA CASSLVMMAASGSHTYEQYF TGTGCCAGCAGCTTAGTAATGATGGCGGCTAGCGGGAGCCATACCTACGAGCAGTACTTC
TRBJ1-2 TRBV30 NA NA CAWAGERADYTF TGTGCCTGGGCTGGGGAGAGGGCAGACTACACCTTC
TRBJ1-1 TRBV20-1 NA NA CTRQRNTEAFF TGCACCCGACAGCGGAACACTGAAGCTTTCTTT
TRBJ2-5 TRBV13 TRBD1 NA CASSLGTGQGWGQETQYF TGTGCCAGCAGCTTAGGGACAGGACAGGGATGGGGGCAAGAGACCCAGTACTTC
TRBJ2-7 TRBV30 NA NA CAWSLTSSYEQYF TGTGCCTGGAGTCTAACCTCCTCCTACGAGCAGTACTTC
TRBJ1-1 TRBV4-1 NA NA CASSQSGAPGNTEAFF TGCGCCAGCAGCCAATCAGGGGCCCCCGGGAACACTGAAGCTTTCTTT
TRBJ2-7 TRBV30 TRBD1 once CAWSPPTGDGIYEQYF TGTGCCTGGAGCCCTCCTACAGGGGATGGGATCTACGAGCAGTACTTC
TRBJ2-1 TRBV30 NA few CAWGPQNNEQFF TGTGCCTGGGGCCCCCAAAACAATGAGCAGTTCTTC
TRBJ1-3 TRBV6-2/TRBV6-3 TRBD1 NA CASSLGQGIGNTIYF TGTGCCAGCAGTTTGGGACAGGGAATTGGAAACACCATATATTTT
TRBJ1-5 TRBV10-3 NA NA CAISRQNSNQPQHF TGTGCCATCAGTAGACAGAATAGCAATCAGCCCCAGCATTTT